The T cell receptor (beta chain) described here comes from a study of CD8+ T cells in alopecia areata. Notes on the study in general: An increase in clonality over normal scalp was evident in lesional scalp, especially alopecia totalis/universalis.

RNA extraction was followed by reverse transcription into cDNA, which acted as the sequencing template. Sequenced by immunoSEQ multiplex PCR; TCRdb stores in-frame clones only, minus some. The sample has 100,000 to 150,000 clones, around 50% seen once. CDR3 size: 16 residues. With 0 bases clipped from V and 0 bases from J, the junction kept 2 bases outside the gene matches. Germline CDR1 SGHRS, CDR2 YFSETQ. As part of sample collection, lesional scalp punch biopsies and peripheral blood were taken from alopecia areata patients. Isolation of CD4+ and CD8+ T cells from PBMCs was achieved by sorting. In the case of this clone: Its antigen is undetermined.

Sequenced: NKG2D-low CD8+ T cells sorted from blood. The sequence derives from a human donor with alopecia areata. The V call is TRBV5-1, the J call TRBJ2-7; 11 bases line up with TRBD1. DNA of the CDR3: TGCGCCAGCAGCTTGGACGGGACAGGGGGCTCCTACGAGCAGTACTTC. Amino acids: CASSLDGTGGSYEQYF.